This T cell receptor (beta chain) was observed in a study of tumor-infiltrating lymphocytes in primary liver carcinoma. This clonotype was recorded many times. Starting material for RNA and DNA co-extraction consisted of roughly 20-34 mg of unsorted bulk tissue. Starting material of 500 to 600 ng total RNA yielded TCR beta cDNA via a constant-region primer. Three nested multiplex PCR rounds, a slightly modified ARM-PCR method, built the TCR beta libraries. The study ran its first two PCR rounds for nine to ten cycles each, using TRBV1-TRBV30 forward primers and a C-beta reverse primer. TCRdb analysed the multiplex PCR reads with MiXCR anew, one entry per CDR3 protein. The data hold approximately 110,000 distinct CDR3 sequences, with 55% to 65% observed a single time. The CDR3 sequence is 14 residues long. Deletions cut 4 bases from V and 4 bases from J, with 13 bases between. The germline V gene has CDR1 SGHAT and CDR2 FQNNGV.

The chain couples TRBV11-2 to TRBJ1-1, with D unresolved. The sample comprised liver tumor tissue from sampling region 1. Subset given: tumor region T1, superior pole. The clonotype originates from a woman in her fifties or sixties with primary liver carcinoma and hepatitis B virus infection. The CDR3: CASSSLHPGTEAFF. In DNA, the CDR3 is TGTGCCAGCAGCTCACTTCACCCTGGCACTGAAGCTTTCTTT.